The 30 T cell receptor beta chains given below trace back to one sample, sequenced in a study of cytomegalovirus exposure and HLA in healthy donors. The study ran its PCR with 60 Vbeta and 13 Jbeta primers. Clones were read by immunoSEQ multiplex PCR, and TCRdb kept only the in-frame ones, dropping some. The sample records over 100,000 clones, about three quarters being singletons. The sequenced material came from PBMCs. Source of these receptors: a woman aged 30 to 39 in good health and CMV-seropositive.

The chain uses TRBV7-2 and TRBJ2-5; D is unclear. CDR1 and CDR2 from the germline V gene are SGHTA and FQGNSA. The CDR3 contains 13 residues. V lost 2 bases and J lost 4, with 8 bases in between. CDR3 loop: CASSLNYLETQYF. The CDR3 DNA reads as TGTGCCAGCAGCTTAAACTACCTAGAGACCCAGTACTTC.

The chain has TRBV7-9 and TRBJ1-2, with D maybe TRBD1 (5 bases). CDR3 length: 17 residues. Trimming stripped 6 bases from V and 4 bases from J, with 24 bases between. Per germline, CDR1 SEHNR and CDR2 FQNEAQ (reference sequence). CDR3: CASSSSVGQGIIYGYTF. In DNA form, the CDR3 reads TGTGCCAGCAGTTCTTCCGTCGGTCAGGGCATCATCTATGGCTACACCTTC. The complete variable domain, with remaining parts taken from reference TRBV7-9 and TRBJ1-2, reads DTGVSQNPRHKITKRGQNVTFRCDPISEHNRLYWYRQTLGQGPEFLTYFQNEAQLEKSRLLSDRFSAERPKGSFSTLEIQRTEQGDSAMYLCASSSSVGQGIIYGYTFGSGTRLTVV.

The rearrangement links TRBV6-1 to TRBJ2-1; D gene uncertain. Per germline, CDR1 MNHNS and CDR2 SASEGT. There are 16 residues in the CDR3. With 2 bases removed from V and 2 bases from J, the gap between germline ends came to 13 bases. The CDR3 is CASSESPWAAYNEQFF. Written as DNA, the CDR3 is TGTGCCAGCAGTGAAAGCCCCTGGGCAGCCTACAATGAGCAGTTCTTC.

The CDR3 coding sequence is TGCGCCAGCAGCCAAGATTGGACAGTAAACGTCCTGACTTTC. This sequence encodes CASSQDWTVNVLTF. This chain links TRBV4-1 with TRBJ2-6; D is possibly TRBD1 (6 bases). Germline V gene sequence: CDR1 MGHRA, CDR2 YSYEKL. The length of the CDR3 is 14 residues. V lost 0 bases, J lost 10 bases, and 10 bases lay in between.

The chain couples TRBV5-1 to TRBJ1-1; D gene ambiguous. Trimming took off 0 bases at V and 0 bases at J, with 12 bases between the two ends. The CDR3 covers 16 residues. Germline CDR1 and CDR2: SGHRS and YFSETQ. Here the CDR3 DNA reads TGCGCCAGCAGCTTGGTGGCAGGAAGAATGAACACTGAAGCTTTCTTT. Protein sequence: CASSLVAGRMNTEAFF.

This chain joins TRBV11-3 and TRBJ2-5; 8 bases match TRBD2. Unmatched junction bases numbered 1, after V lost 3 bases and J lost 4 bases. The CDR3 is 13 amino acids. Germline CDR1 and CDR2: SGHNT and YENEEA. As DNA, the CDR3 is TGTGCCAGCAGCTTTACTAGCGGAGAGACCCAGTACTTC. Translating it yields CASSFTSGETQYF. Together with reference TRBV11-3 and TRBJ2-5, the CDR3 gives the full variable domain: EAGVVQSPRYKIIEKKQPVAFWCNPISGHNTLYWYLQNLGQGPELLIRYENEEAVDDSQLPKDRFSAERLKGVDSTLKIQPAELGDSAVYLCASSFTSGETQYFGPGTRLLVL.

The rearrangement links TRBV9 to TRBJ2-5, with TRBD2 matching over 12 bases. V lost 4 bases to trimming and J lost 2 bases; unmatched junction nucleotides: 12. The CDR3 has 18 amino acids. Germline V gene data show CDR1 as SGDLS and CDR2 as YYNGEE. The CDR3 region has the DNA TGTGCCAGCAGCCGTGGGGCTAGCGGGGGGGCAGGGCAAGAGACCCAGTACTTC. It specifies CASSRGASGGAGQETQYF.

With respect to this clone: At one of its ends the junction is not consistent with the germline gene, which may arise from a read error. The rearrangement joins TRBV7-3 to TRBJ2-1, with 9 bases that match TRBD2. Germline loops: CDR1 SGHTA, CDR2 FQGTGA. The CDR3 has 15 residues. The CDR3 loop is CASSLSGGSSNEQFF. CDR3 nucleotides: TGTGCCAGCAGCCTGAGCGGGGGGTCCTCCAATGAGCAGTTCTTC. The full variable domain, in which reference TRBV7-3 and TRBJ2-1 provide the parts outside the CDR3, is GAGVSQTPSNKVTEKGKYVELRCDPISGHTALYWYRQSLGQGPEFLIYFQGTGAADDSGLPNDRFFAVRPEGSVSTLKIQRTERGDSAVYLCASSLSGGSSNEQFFGPGTRLTVL.

The CDR3 DNA follows: TGTGCCAGCAGCCCCATCAGTCCCAGGACAGGGCCCCTCTGCGAGCAGTACTTC. Its translation: CASSPISPRTGPLCEQYF. The chain has TRBV6-4 and TRBJ2-7; 8 bases align to TRBD1. The CDR3 spans 18 residues. Germline lookup yields CDR1 MRHNA and CDR2 SNTAGT. J gave up 6 bases and V 6 bases, and 22 bases lay outside the gene matches.

The chain recombines TRBV15 with TRBJ2-1; a possible D gene is TRBD2 (6 bases). Trimming left V 1 base short and J 15 bases short, with 16 bases between. Germline CDR1 reads LNHNV; CDR2 reads YYDKDF (reference sequence). The CDR3 covers 13 residues. CDR3 region: CATSRVGWRDWFF. The CDR3 DNA sequence: TGTGCCACCAGCAGAGTAGGGTGGCGGGATTGGTTCTTC.

A few counts support this clone. An end of the junction differs from the germline gene, which may be a read error. The CDR3 DNA is TGTGCCAGCAGTGAAATAGGGCGCAGGGTTTTT. This sequence encodes CASSEIGRRVF. This chain uses TRBV6-1 with TRBJ1-4; D perhaps matches TRBD1 (5 bases). The CDR3 is made up of 11 amino acids. The germline gives CDR1 MNHNS, CDR2 SASEGT.

This clone was counted between two and nine times. The gene calls are TRBV29-1 and TRBJ2-1; 15 nucleotides agree with TRBD2. The CDR3 contains 15 residues. CDR1 and CDR2 (germline): SQVTM, ANQGSEA. V lost 4 bases and J lost 2; bases outside the gene matches: 0. The CDR3 protein is CSVGTSGGAYNEQFF. The CDR3 bases are TGCAGCGTTGGGACTAGCGGGGGGGCCTACAATGAGCAGTTCTTC.

V is TRBV5-1 and J is TRBJ1-5; D is unclear. Germline V CDR1 and CDR2: SGHRS, YFSETQ. V was cut by 4 bases and J by 4 bases, with 9 bases left in between. This CDR3 comprises 13 residues. The CDR3 sequence: CASSPEVNQPQHF. The CDR3 DNA reads as TGCGCCAGCAGCCCGGAGGTGAATCAGCCCCAGCATTTT.

Here the CDR3 DNA reads TGCGCCAGCAGCTACAGAAAGGGGGTTGAGCAGTACTTC. This sequence encodes CASSYRKGVEQYF. This chain links TRBV4-3 with TRBJ2-7; the D gene is possibly TRBD1 (6 bases). The CDR3 loop spans 13 amino acids. The V and J ends lost 5 bases and 7 bases respectively, with 15 bases between them. Germline CDR1 and CDR2: LGHNA and YSLEER.

This clone has just a few counts. The chain joins TRBV4-2 to TRBJ1-6, with D maybe TRBD1 (6 bases). CDR3 length: 14 amino acids. Germline V gene sequence: CDR1 LGHNA, CDR2 YNFKEQ. V was trimmed by 0 bases and J by 10 bases, leaving 10 bases between them. The CDR3 DNA is TGTGCCAGCAGCCAAGAAGCCCAGGGGTCACCCCTCCACTTT. Its translation: CASSQEAQGSPLHF.

The sample holds one count of this clone. V gene TRBV28 combines with J gene TRBJ1-2; a weak D match, TRBD1 (6 bases). The CDR3 loop spans 13 amino acids. Looked up from germline, CDR1 is MDHEN and CDR2 is SYDVKM. The V end lost 5 bases, the J end lost 11 bases, and 18 bases lay between the germline ends. Here the CDR3 DNA reads TGTGCCAGCAGTCCGGGACAAGCGAGATCTTACACCTTC. Translating it yields CASSPGQARSYTF.

The rearrangement joins TRBV7-8 to TRBJ2-5, with TRBD1 matching 9 bases. The ends lost 5 bases at V and 5 bases at J; junction bases unmatched: 3. The CDR3 runs 13 residues. Germline CDR1 reads SGHVS; CDR2 reads FQNEAQ. CDR3 region: CASSTGGPETQYF. The DNA for the CDR3 is TGTGCCAGCAGCACAGGGGGCCCGGAGACCCAGTACTTC.

This clone was recorded a few times. This sequence joins TRBV7-9 and TRBJ2-3; 11 bases align to TRBD2. V shed 3 bases, J shed 0 bases, and the junction held 11 bases outside the gene matches. The germline V gene has CDR1 SEHNR and CDR2 FQNEAQ (reference sequence). This CDR3 is 19 amino acids long. CDR3 in amino acids: CASSFAPSGGYRSTDTQYF. Here the CDR3 DNA reads TGTGCCAGCAGCTTCGCCCCTAGCGGGGGGTACCGAAGCACAGATACGCAGTATTTT.

The chain couples TRBV29-1 to TRBJ1-2; TRBD1 matches 8 bases. The CDR3 consists of 13 residues. Per germline, CDR1 SQVTM and CDR2 ANQGSEA. Trimming at V came to 4 bases and at J to 4 bases, leaving 5 bases not matched to a gene. The CDR3 sequence is CSVVTGGGYGYTF. The CDR3 DNA is TGCAGCGTTGTTACAGGGGGGGGCTATGGCTACACCTTC.

V gene TRBV7-2 combines with J gene TRBJ1-2, with D perhaps matching TRBD1 (6 bases). The V gene lost 5 bases and the J gene lost 4 bases, with 17 bases spanning the gap. CDR3 length: 15 amino acids. CDR1 and CDR2 from the germline V gene are SGHTA and FQGNSA. The CDR3 reads CASSPRTGWGYGYTF. The CDR3 nucleotides read TGTGCCAGCAGCCCCCGAACAGGGTGGGGCTATGGCTACACCTTC. Variable domain in full (rest from reference TRBV7-2 and TRBJ1-2): GAGVSQSPSNKVTEKGKDVELRCDPISGHTALYWYRQSLGQGLEFLIYFQGNSAPDKSGLPSDRFSAERTGGSVSTLTIQRTQQEDSAVYLCASSPRTGWGYGYTFGSGTRLTVV.

This clone was picked up a small number of times. The V call is TRBV6-5, the J call TRBJ2-7, with 7 bases that match TRBD1. Germline V gene lookup returns CDR1 MNHEY and CDR2 SVGAGI. The J segment lost 1 base and the V segment lost 6 bases, leaving 6 bases of the junction unmatched. This CDR3 contains 14 residues. CDR3 in DNA: TGTGCCAGCAGCCCTGACAGGGCATCCTACGAGCAGTACTTC. Its translation is CASSPDRASYEQYF.

In this sample, this clone turned up a few times. The J gene is TRBJ2-6, the V gene TRBV27; D not resolved. The CDR3 totals 14 residues. Germline V lookup: CDR1 MNHEY, CDR2 SMNVEV (reference sequence). Trimming took 0 bases from V and 4 from J, leaving 4 bases between them. CDR3 DNA: TGTGCCAGCAGTTTATCGAGGGGGGCCAACGTCCTGACTTTC. It translates to CASSLSRGANVLTF.

This clone was observed a few times. This CDR3 is CASRSTEGYTF. The CDR3 region has the DNA TGTGCCAGCAGGTCAACCGAGGGCTACACCTTC. V is TRBV5-4 and J is TRBJ1-2, with D uncertain. V dropped 5 bases and J dropped 8 bases, with 10 bases sitting between them. The length of the CDR3 is 11 residues. Germline assignment: CDR1 SGHNT and CDR2 YYREEE (reference sequence).

V and J are TRBV7-6 and TRBJ2-5; perhaps TRBD1 as D (6 bases). V was clipped by 5 bases and J by 2 bases, with 12 bases between them. Looked up from germline, CDR1 is SGHVS and CDR2 is FNYEAQ. The CDR3 length is 14 residues. The CDR3 nucleotides read TGTGCCAGCAGCGAGTATCAGGGGCAAGAGACCCAGTACTTC. Its protein product is CASSEYQGQETQYF. Combining the CDR3 with reference TRBV7-6 and TRBJ2-5 gives the whole variable domain GAGVSQSPRYKVTKRGQDVALRCDPISGHVSLYWYRQALGQGPEFLTYFNYEAQQDKSGLPNDRFSAERPEGSISTLTIQRTEQRDSAMYRCASSEYQGQETQYFGPGTRLLVL.

The chain employs TRBV30 and TRBJ2-7; no clear D gene. Trimming removed 4 bases from V and 5 bases from J, with 21 bases in between. Per the germline V gene, CDR1 is GTSNPN and CDR2 is SVGIG (reference sequence). The CDR3 consists of 15 residues. In nucleotides, the CDR3 is TGTGCCTGGAAACGGTTGGAATTCCCGACAAACGAGCAGTACTTC. Its protein is CAWKRLEFPTNEQYF.

On this clone itself: One end of the junction fails to match germline, which may point to a read error. CDR3 bases: TGTGCCAGCAGTGACTCGGGGGCCCTACGCGAGCAGTACTTC. This translates into CASSDSGALREQYF. The J gene is TRBJ2-7, the V gene TRBV6-5; TRBD1 or TRBD2 may be the D gene (6 bases each). The CDR3 runs 14 residues. Per germline, CDR1 MNHEY and CDR2 SVGAGI.

The CDR3 DNA is TGTGCCAGCAGCATGACACCGGCCGTAGAAGCTTTCTTT. It translates to CASSMTPAVEAFF. The chain joins TRBV5-5 to TRBJ1-1; D is ambiguous. Germline V gene sequence: CDR1 SGHKS, CDR2 YYEKEE (reference sequence). V dropped 4 bases and J dropped 8 bases, with 15 bases sitting between them. This CDR3 region has 13 residues.

This chain uses TRBV25-1 with TRBJ2-5; D is undetermined. The CDR3 covers 11 residues. Trimming cost V 4 bases and J 4 bases, with 4 bases left between them. Germline V gives CDR1 MGHDK, CDR2 SYGVNS. The CDR3 protein is CASSARETQYF. CDR3 DNA sequence: TGTGCCAGCAGTGCCCGAGAGACCCAGTACTTC.

V and J are TRBV9 and TRBJ1-2, with 7 bases that match TRBD1. The CDR3 totals 15 residues. The junction had 11 bases not matched to a gene; V was cut back by 4 bases and J by 5 bases. Germline V gives CDR1 SGDLS, CDR2 YYNGEE. The CDR3 bases are TGTGCCAGCAGCCCTGTTGGCAGGGGGTTTTATGGCTACACCTTC. It specifies CASSPVGRGFYGYTF.

The genes are TRBV4-1 and TRBJ1-5; TRBD1 aligns across 8 bases. J gave up 7 bases and V 4 bases, and 9 bases lay outside the gene matches. The CDR3 is made up of 15 amino acids. CDR1 MGHRA and CDR2 YSYEKL come from the germline V gene. The CDR3 region is CASSPRTGLGQPQHF. The DNA for the CDR3 is TGCGCCAGCAGCCCCAGGACAGGGCTTGGGCAGCCCCAGCATTTT.